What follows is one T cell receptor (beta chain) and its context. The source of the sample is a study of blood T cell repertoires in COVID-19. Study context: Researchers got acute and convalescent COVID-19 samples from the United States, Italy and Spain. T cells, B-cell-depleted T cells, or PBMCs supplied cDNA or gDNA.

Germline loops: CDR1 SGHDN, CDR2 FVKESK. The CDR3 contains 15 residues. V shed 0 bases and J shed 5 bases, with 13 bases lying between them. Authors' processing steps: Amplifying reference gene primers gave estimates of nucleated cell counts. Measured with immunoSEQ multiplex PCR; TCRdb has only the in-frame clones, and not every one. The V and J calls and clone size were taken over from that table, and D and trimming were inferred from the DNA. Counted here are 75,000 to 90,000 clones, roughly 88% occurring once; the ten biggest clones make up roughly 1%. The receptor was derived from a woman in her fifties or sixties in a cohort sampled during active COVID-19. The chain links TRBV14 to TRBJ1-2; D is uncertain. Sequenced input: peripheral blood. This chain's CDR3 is CASSQDPDTGYGYTF. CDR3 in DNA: TGTGCCAGCAGCCAAGACCCGGATACGGGGTATGGCTACACCTTC.